Each of the 18 T cell receptor beta chains below was sequenced from the same sample in a study of radiation and T cells in renal cell carcinoma. Time point defined: blood 4 weeks post-SBRT, at nephrectomy. Stated treatment: 15 Gy SBRT to primary tumor, nephrectomy 4 weeks later. TCRdb keeps only in-frame clones here, not all; method: immunoSEQ multiplex PCR. Counted here are just over 95,000 clones, 84% occurring once; the ten biggest clones make up around 7.7%. The sequencing used blood, collected from a patient whose treatment included radiotherapy and nephrectomy. The receptor set was obtained from a man aged 60 to 75 with renal cell carcinoma.

On this clone: An end of the junction does not agree with germline; a read error may underlie this. The sample holds other DNA sequences that translate to the same CDR3. This rearrangement joins TRBV5-1 to TRBJ2-7, with TRBD1 identical over 8 bases. This CDR3 has 14 amino acids. CDR1 and CDR2 from the germline V gene are SGHRS and YFSETQ. The CDR3 nucleotides read TGCGCCAGCAGCTTGAGACAGGGGTCCTACGAGCAGTACTTT. Its protein is CASSLRQGSYEQYF.

The rearrangement links TRBV18 to TRBJ2-7; D perhaps matches TRBD1 (5 bases). V dropped 2 bases and J dropped 5 bases, with 13 bases sitting between them. This CDR3 has 14 residues. CDR1 and CDR2 (germline): KGHSH, LQKENI. The CDR3 DNA is TGTGCCAGCTCACCATCGCCAGGGTCCCACGAGCAGTACTTC. It codes for CASSPSPGSHEQYF.

This rearrangement joins TRBV29-1 to TRBJ2-7; 12 bases match TRBD1. CDR1 and CDR2 from the germline V gene are SQVTM and ANQGSEA. J gave up 7 bases and V 7 bases, and 8 bases lay outside the gene matches. The CDR3 spans 13 residues. This chain's CDR3 is CSALGQGAGEQYF. Here the CDR3 DNA reads TGCAGCGCTTTGGGACAGGGGGCGGGGGAGCAGTACTTC.

The V and J genes are TRBV7-6 and TRBJ2-7, with a possible D match to TRBD1 (6 bases). The CDR3 runs 12 residues. Germline V CDR1 and CDR2: SGHVS, FNYEAQ. V dropped 2 bases and J dropped 6 bases, with 8 bases sitting between them. In DNA form, the CDR3 reads TGTGCCAGCAGCTTAACCAGGGGCGAGCAGTACTTC. This sequence encodes CASSLTRGEQYF.

The chain carries TRBV28 and TRBJ1-1, with D possibly matching TRBD1 (5 bases). Germline lookup yields CDR1 MDHEN and CDR2 SYDVKM. The germline V and J ends were trimmed by 6 bases and 7 bases, with 15 bases remaining between them. The CDR3 loop spans 13 amino acids. Here the CDR3 reads CASSLGEGIEAFF. The CDR3 DNA follows: TGTGCCAGCAGCCTGGGGGAGGGGATTGAAGCTTTCTTT.

This clone occurred once. The CDR3 is CASSWTGNYEQYF. CDR3 nucleotide sequence: TGTGCCAGCAGCTGGACGGGCAACTACGAGCAGTACTTC. The V and J genes are TRBV5-4 and TRBJ2-7; no reliable D call. The germline CDR1 and CDR2 sequences are SGHNT and YYREEE (reference sequence). The CDR3 runs 13 residues. Trimming cost V 3 bases and J 3 bases, with 10 bases left between them.

The chain links TRBV4-1 to TRBJ1-6, with D unresolved. Germline CDR1 MGHRA, CDR2 YSYEKL. Trimming cost V 4 bases and J 7 bases, with 11 bases left between them. CDR3 length: 14 amino acids. CDR3 bases: TGCGCCAGCAGCCGCCAAATGGGGAATTCACCCCTCCACTTT. This gives the protein CASSRQMGNSPLHF.

The V and J genes are TRBV9 and TRBJ2-1, with 14 positions matching TRBD2. V was pared by 0 bases and J by 9 bases, with 8 bases of the junction left unmatched. The CDR3 is made up of 17 amino acids. Looked up from germline, CDR1 is SGDLS and CDR2 is YYNGEE. The chain's CDR3 is CASSVATQGLAGVEQFF. CDR3 DNA sequence: TGTGCCAGCAGCGTAGCTACTCAGGGACTAGCGGGAGTTGAGCAGTTCTTC.

CDR3: CASSVGPGTGGVQQYF. The CDR3 region has the DNA TGTGCCAGCAGCGTAGGACCCGGGACAGGGGGAGTTCAGCAGTACTTC. The chain couples TRBV9 to TRBJ2-7; 11 bases line up with TRBD1. Germline V lookup: CDR1 SGDLS, CDR2 YYNGEE. This CDR3 is built from 16 residues. Trimming cost V 0 bases and J 8 bases; bases outside gene matches: 10. Full variable domain (outside the CDR3, taken from reference TRBV9 and TRBJ2-7): DSGVTQTPKHLITATGQRVTLRCSPRSGDLSVYWYQQSLDQGLQFLIQYYNGEERAKGNILERFSAQQFPDLHSELNLSSLELGDSALYFCASSVGPGTGGVQQYFGPGTRLTVT.

A remark on this clone: Other DNA variants within this sample encode the same CDR3. The rearrangement links TRBV15 to TRBJ2-5; the D is unclear. Trimming shortened V by 0 bases and J by 1 base, and 9 bases separated the two germline ends. The CDR3 covers 15 residues. Per germline, CDR1 LNHNV and CDR2 YYDKDF (reference sequence). CDR3 region: CATSRDRGTQETQYF. The CDR3 nucleotides are TGTGCCACCAGCAGAGATCGAGGAACCCAAGAGACCCAGTACTTC.

This sequence joins TRBV7-7 and TRBJ2-1; D gene unclear. CDR1 and CDR2 from the germline V gene are SSHAT and FNYEAQ (reference sequence). The CDR3 extends over 15 amino acids. Trimming pared 10 bases from V and 6 bases from J, leaving 22 bases between. The CDR3 coding sequence is TGTGCCACCCTCCCCTGGGGTGCGGCCGGCAATGAGCAGTTCTTC. This encodes CATLPWGAAGNEQFF.

The rearrangement joins TRBV27 to TRBJ2-2; D perhaps matches TRBD1 (5 bases). CDR1 is MNHEY, CDR2 SMNVEV, per germline (reference sequence). V shed 5 bases and J shed 8 bases, with 18 bases lying between them. The CDR3 length is 15 residues. In nucleotides, the CDR3 is TGTGCCAGCAGTCCCCAAGGGGCCAAGGGGGGGGAGCTGTTTTTT. It codes for CASSPQGAKGGELFF.

This clone appeared once. The chain carries TRBV5-6 and TRBJ1-2; no definite D call. The germline gives CDR1 SGHDT, CDR2 YYEEEE. CDR3 length: 14 residues. Deletions cut 4 bases from V and 3 bases from J, with 13 bases between. In DNA, the CDR3 is TGTGCCAGCAGCCTCCCGGGAAGTGACTATGGCTACACCTTC. Amino acids: CASSLPGSDYGYTF.

The chain recombines TRBV5-5 with TRBJ2-1; TRBD1 agrees at 8 bases. This CDR3 spans 18 amino acids. V lost 0 bases and J lost 6; bases outside the gene matches: 14. Per the germline V gene, CDR1 is SGHKS and CDR2 is YYEKEE (reference sequence). The CDR3 coding sequence is TGTGCCAGCAGCTTGGGCTCCCCGTGGACAGGGTATCGCAATGAGCAGTTCTTC. Residues: CASSLGSPWTGYRNEQFF.

The rearrangement uses TRBV13 and TRBJ2-6, with unresolved D. With 5 bases removed from V and 1 base from J, the gap between germline ends came to 9 bases. CDR1 PRHDT and CDR2 FYEKMQ come from the germline V gene (reference sequence). The CDR3 totals 15 residues. This CDR3 reads CASSARPSGANVLTF. In DNA form, the CDR3 reads TGTGCCAGCAGCGCCCGCCCGTCTGGGGCCAACGTCCTGACTTTC.

The V call is TRBV5-4, the J call TRBJ2-5, with unresolved D. V was cut by 2 bases and J by 2 bases, with 7 bases left in between. There are 13 residues in the CDR3. Per the germline V gene, CDR1 is SGHNT and CDR2 is YYREEE (reference sequence). DNA for the CDR3: TGTGCCAGCAGCTTCAGCAGTCAAGAGACCCAGTACTTC. Translating it yields CASSFSSQETQYF.

V gene TRBV18 combines with J gene TRBJ1-1; D call uncertain. Between the trimmed V and J ends, which lost 6 bases and 2 bases, there was a span of 10 bases. CDR1 and CDR2 from the germline V gene are KGHSH and LQKENI. The CDR3 sequence is 13 residues long. CDR3 sequence: CASSPFYNTEAFF. The CDR3 DNA reads as TGTGCCAGCTCGCCGTTTTACAACACTGAAGCTTTCTTT.

J is TRBJ2-2 and V is TRBV29-1, with TRBD2 matching over 7 bases. This CDR3 is 14 amino acids long. J was trimmed by 1 base and V by 6 bases; bases with no gene match: 5. Germline V gene sequence: CDR1 SQVTM, CDR2 ANQGSEA. CDR3 amino acids: CSVRLAVNTGELFF. The CDR3 DNA reads TGCAGCGTACGACTAGCTGTGAACACCGGGGAGCTGTTTTTT.